This T cell receptor beta chain was sequenced in a study of cytomegalovirus exposure and HLA in healthy donors. 13 Jbeta primers and 60 Vbeta primers were used for the PCR. Only in-frame clones appear in the TCRdb table, and some are missing; sequencing was by immunoSEQ multiplex PCR. The sample holds 140,000 to 150,000 clones, roughly 82% seen once. Germline values: CDR1 SGHRS, CDR2 YFSETQ. The V and J ends lost 1 base and 7 bases respectively, with 14 bases between them. The CDR3 extends over 14 amino acids. Notes on the study in general: On later analysis, the bulk of CMV-associated TCR beta chains appeared to be HLA-restricted. The authors later linked a missense DCLRE1C variant to TCR beta V- and J-gene trimming.

For this clone: What it binds is unknown.

The origin of this receptor is a man younger than 40 in good health and CMV-seronegative. Material: PBMCs. The chain carries TRBV5-1 and TRBJ1-1; D might be TRBD1 (6 bases). The DNA for the CDR3 is TGCGCCAGCAGCTTGAAGGGGGAATCGAGTGAAGCTTTCTTT. Protein: CASSLKGESSEAFF.